Listed below are T cell receptor beta chains from one sample, sequenced in a study of CD8 T cells in Susac syndrome. Each CDR3 protein is one row after TCRdb ran MiXCR on the immunoSEQ multiplex PCR reads. In the table there are fewer than 150,000 distinct CDR3 sequences, about 96% of which are singletons. What was sequenced was CD4+ T cells from PBMCs. Source of these receptors: a human donor in good health. CDR3s include the opening cysteine and the closing phenylalanine or tryptophan. Fields, in order: V gene, J gene, D gene, clone size, CDR3 DNA, CDR3 protein. The D gene is left open where the match is weak. Clone size is given for some rows only: seen once, a few or many times, or a class if the clone is expanded.

TRBV19	TRBJ1-5	.	.	TGTGCCAGTAGTTCTCATGGTCAGAGCAATCAGCCCCAGCATTTT	CASSSHGQSNQPQHF
TRBV19	TRBJ2-1	TRBD2	.	TGTGCCAGTACCAGCGGGAGGGTCGCTGAGCAGTTCTTC	CASTSGRVAEQFF
TRBV29-1	TRBJ2-1	TRBD2	.	TGCAGCGTTGAAAATAGCGGGAGAAGTAATGAGCAGTTCTTC	CSVENSGRSNEQFF
TRBV2	TRBJ1-1	TRBD1	once	TGTGCCAGCAGTGAACTTGGACAGGGTGTCGCTGAAGCTTTCTTT	CASSELGQGVAEAFF
TRBV3-1	TRBJ2-1	.	once	TGTGCCAGCAGCCAAGAGATTCTTAGCGAGACCCGCTCCTACAATGAGCAGTTCTTC	CASSQEILSETRSYNEQFF
TRBV23-1	TRBJ1-1	.	once	TGCGCCAGCAGTCAATCGAGGGCAGGGCGCGCTGAAGCTTTCTTT	CASSQSRAGRAEAFF
TRBV12-3/TRBV12-4	TRBJ2-1	.	.	TGTGCCAGCACTACCCCCAGGGGCGCGGGGCGGTATGAGCAGTTCTTC	CASTTPRGAGRYEQFF
TRBV6-6	TRBJ2-7	.	.	TGTGCCAGCAGTGACAACCCGTCCTACGAGCAGTACTTC	CASSDNPSYEQYF
TRBV20-1	TRBJ1-5	TRBD1	.	TGCAGTGCTAGCCGGACAGGGAACAGCAATCAGCCCCAGCATTTT	CSASRTGNSNQPQHF
TRBV15	TRBJ1-5	.	.	TGTGCCACCAGCAGATCGGGGATGGGCAGTAGGAGAAGTTATCAGCCCCAGCATTTT	CATSRSGMGSRRSYQPQHF
TRBV28	TRBJ2-1	.	.	TGTGCCAGCAGTTGGCGCGGCGGTAGCTACAATGAGCAGTTCTTC	CASSWRGGSYNEQFF
TRBV29-1	TRBJ2-5	.	.	TGCAGCGTTGGGGGGGCCCCGGAGACCCAGTACTTC	CSVGGAPETQYF
TRBV6-5	TRBJ2-7	.	.	TGTGCCAGCAGTTACTCGCTAGGGGGCTACGAGCAGTACTTC	CASSYSLGGYEQYF
TRBV19	TRBJ2-1	.	.	TGTGCCAGTACCGGGACGGTGAACAATGAGCAGTTCTTC	CASTGTVNNEQFF
TRBV6-1	TRBJ2-7	TRBD2	.	TGTGCCAGCAGGGTAGCTAGCGGTCCGACCTGGGAGCAGTACTTC	CASRVASGPTWEQYF
TRBV29-1	TRBJ1-1	.	.	TGCAGCGTCCAGAAGGGCAGGGGTGAAGCTTTCTTT	CSVQKGRGEAFF
TRBV29-1	TRBJ2-3	.	.	TGCAGCGTTGCCTTCCTGGGGGCAGATACGCAGTATTTT	CSVAFLGADTQYF
TRBV5-1	TRBJ2-7	.	.	TGCGCCAGCAGCTTAACCGGGACCGCCTACGAGCAGTACTTC	CASSLTGTAYEQYF
TRBV29-1	TRBJ2-1	TRBD2	.	TGCAGCGTTGATCCGCTAGCGGGAGGAGATGAGCAGTTCTTC	CSVDPLAGGDEQFF
TRBV28	TRBJ2-7	.	.	TGTGCCAGCAGTTCCCTCGGGCGGTGGCAGTACTTC	CASSSLGRWQYF
TRBV15	TRBJ2-1	TRBD2	.	TGTGCCACCAGCAGAGAATCGACTAGCGGGAGAAGTGATGAGCAGTTCTTC	CATSRESTSGRSDEQFF
TRBV3-1	TRBJ1-1	TRBD1	.	TGTGCCAGCACTGTGACAGGGGGGACTGAAGCTTTCTTT	CASTVTGGTEAFF
TRBV28	TRBJ2-7	.	.	TGTGCCACCGAACCTAGTGGAGGAACCGTTGAAGAGCAGTACTTC	CATEPSGGTVEEQYF
TRBV20-1	TRBJ2-5	TRBD2	once	TGCAGTGCTAGGGTTAGCGGGGTGGAGACCCAGTACTTC	CSARVSGVETQYF
TRBV28	TRBJ2-1	TRBD2	.	TGTGCCAGCACCTCGCGGAGCGGGATCTCCTACAATGAGCAGTTCTTC	CASTSRSGISYNEQFF
TRBV5-1	TRBJ1-4	.	.	TGCGCCAGCAGCTTGGCCCTCGGAGGTTCGGGTGAAAAACTGTTTTTT	CASSLALGGSGEKLFF
TRBV6-1	TRBJ1-2	.	.	TGTGCCAGCAGTGCCGGGGGCTTCGAAGATGGCTACACCTTC	CASSAGGFEDGYTF
TRBV20-1	TRBJ2-3	TRBD2	.	TGCAGTGCTAGAGTCCTTAGCGGGAAAACAGATACGCAGTATTTT	CSARVLSGKTDTQYF
TRBV3-1	TRBJ1-4	.	.	TGTGCCAGCAGCCAAGTCGCCGAAAAACTGTTTTTT	CASSQVAEKLFF
TRBV6-5	TRBJ1-1	.	.	TGTGCCAGCAGGAGACCAGGGGTTTTTGGGGCTTTCTTT	CASRRPGVFGAFF
TRBV29-1	TRBJ2-1	.	.	TGCAGCCTAGGGGGGCTAGCGTCCTACAATGAGCAGTTCTTC	CSLGGLASYNEQFF
TRBV20-1	TRBJ1-1	TRBD1	.	TGCAGTGCTAGGAAGCCGGGACAGGGGGTAAGGACTGAAGCTTTCTTT	CSARKPGQGVRTEAFF
TRBV19	TRBJ2-4	.	once	TGTGCCAGTAGTAGACAGGGAGGAAACATTCAGTACTTC	CASSRQGGNIQYF
TRBV6-1	TRBJ1-2	TRBD1	once	TGTGCCAGCAGCTGGACAGGAATCAACTATGGCTACACCTTC	CASSWTGINYGYTF
TRBV7-9	TRBJ2-7	.	.	TGTGCCAGCAGCTTTGCTGGGGGCTCCTACGAGCAGTACTTC	CASSFAGGSYEQYF
TRBV19	TRBJ2-5	.	.	TGTGCCAGTAGTATAGTCGGCTACCAAGAGACCCAGTACTTC	CASSIVGYQETQYF
TRBV12-3/TRBV12-4	TRBJ1-4	TRBD1	.	TGTGCCAGCAGCGTGACAGGGATTAATGAAAAACTGTTTTTT	CASSVTGINEKLFF
TRBV25-1	TRBJ1-4	.	.	TGTGCCAGCAGTCAACCCCTGGACAGAAAACTGTTTTTT	CASSQPLDRKLFF
TRBV12-3/TRBV12-4	TRBJ2-3	.	once	TGTGCCAGCACCTTGGGGCCAAATGAAGGGCAGTATTTT	CASTLGPNEGQYF
TRBV3-1	TRBJ2-4	.	.	TGTGCCAGCGGCCTAGGAGACATTCAGTACTTC	CASGLGDIQYF
TRBV28	TRBJ2-1	TRBD2	.	TGTGCCAGCAGTTTGACTAGCGGGAGGGCCACTGAGCAGTTCTTC	CASSLTSGRATEQFF
TRBV7-2	TRBJ2-2	TRBD1	.	TGTGCCAGCAGCCCAGGGGACAGGGGGCGAGGCGGGGAGCTGTTTTTT	CASSPGDRGRGGELFF
TRBV3-1	TRBJ1-2	.	.	TGTGCCAGCAGCCAAGGGGCAGTACTACCCTATGGCTACACCTTC	CASSQGAVLPYGYTF
TRBV6-5	TRBJ2-7	TRBD2	once	TGTGCCAGCAGTCAAGGGACTAGCGGGGACTACGAGCAGTACTTC	CASSQGTSGDYEQYF
TRBV27	TRBJ1-2	.	.	TGTGCCAGCAGTCCTGGATGGGTGGACTATGGCTACACCTTC	CASSPGWVDYGYTF
TRBV7-8	TRBJ2-7	.	.	TGTGCCAGCAGCCTACACGGGCGCGGAGGGTACGAGCAGTACTTC	CASSLHGRGGYEQYF
TRBV3-1	TRBJ1-2	.	.	TGTGCCAGCAGTTCGACATCGGAGGTGGGCTATGGCTACACCTTC	CASSSTSEVGYGYTF
TRBV6-5	TRBJ1-1	TRBD1	once	TGTGCCAGCAGTGCGGGACAGGGGAGGACTGAAGCTTTCTTT	CASSAGQGRTEAFF